This T cell receptor (beta chain) was retrieved from a study of radiation and T cells in renal cell carcinoma. Study-wide results and limits: From baseline, blood top tumor clonotypes peaked at 2 weeks post-radiation.

CDR3 length equals 12 residues. CDR1 MNHEY and CDR2 SMNVEV come from the germline V gene (reference sequence). The V end lost 1 base, the J end lost 7 bases, and 8 bases lay between the germline ends. Time point denoted: blood 4 weeks post-SBRT, at nephrectomy. The treatment here: 15 Gy SBRT to primary tumor, nephrectomy 4 weeks later. The patient's renal cell carcinoma had clear cell pathology. In regard to this clone: Its specificity is unknown.

Clones were read by immunoSEQ multiplex PCR, and TCRdb kept only the in-frame ones, dropping some. The sample contains around 99,000 clones, around 83% of which appear only once. The receptor was derived from a man in his 60s with renal cell carcinoma. The chain links TRBV27 to TRBJ2-7; D gene ambiguous. Here the sequenced sample was blood, taken from a patient whose treatment included radiotherapy and nephrectomy. The CDR3 is CASSLWGREQYF. Written as DNA, the CDR3 is TGTGCCAGCAGTTTATGGGGTAGGGAGCAGTACTTC.